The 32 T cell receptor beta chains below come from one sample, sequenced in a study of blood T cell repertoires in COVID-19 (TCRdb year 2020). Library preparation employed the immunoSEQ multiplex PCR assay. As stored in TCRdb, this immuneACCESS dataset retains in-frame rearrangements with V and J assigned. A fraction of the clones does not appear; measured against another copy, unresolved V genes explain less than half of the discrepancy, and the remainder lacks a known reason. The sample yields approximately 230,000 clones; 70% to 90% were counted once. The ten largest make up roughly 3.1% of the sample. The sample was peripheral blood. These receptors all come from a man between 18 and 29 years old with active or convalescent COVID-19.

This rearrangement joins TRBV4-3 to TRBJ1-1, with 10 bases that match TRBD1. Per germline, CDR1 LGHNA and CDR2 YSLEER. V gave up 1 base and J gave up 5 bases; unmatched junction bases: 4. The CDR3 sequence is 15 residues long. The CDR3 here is CASSQGDRGYTEAFF. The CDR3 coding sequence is TGCGCCAGCAGCCAAGGGGACAGGGGTTATACTGAAGCTTTCTTT.

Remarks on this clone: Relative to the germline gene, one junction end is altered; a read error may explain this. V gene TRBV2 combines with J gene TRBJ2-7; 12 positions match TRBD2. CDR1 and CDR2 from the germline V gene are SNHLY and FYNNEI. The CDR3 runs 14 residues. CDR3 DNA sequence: TGTGCCAGCAGTGAAGCGAAGACTAGCGGGAGTAGCGACTTC. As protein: CASSEAKTSGSSDF. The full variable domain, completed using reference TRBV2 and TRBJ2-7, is EPEVTQTPSHQVTQMGQEVILRCVPISNHLYFYWYRQILGQKVEFLVSFYNNEISEKSEIFDDQFSVERPDGSNFTLKIRSTKLEDSAMYFCASSEAKTSGSSDFGPGTRLTVT.

CDR3 bases: TGTGCCAGCAGCGTAGGAGGAGGAAAACCCTACGAGCAGTACTTC. Amino acids: CASSVGGGKPYEQYF. The chain carries TRBV9 and TRBJ2-7, with D maybe TRBD2 (5 bases). Germline-derived CDR1 and CDR2 are SGDLS and YYNGEE. The CDR3 runs 15 residues. The V end was cut by 0 bases, the J end by 2 bases, with 12 bases between.

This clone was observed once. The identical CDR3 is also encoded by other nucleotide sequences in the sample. The CDR3 DNA reads as TGTGCCTGGAGTCCCGGGGTAGACACCGGGGAGCTGTTTTTT. Translated: CAWSPGVDTGELFF. The chain couples TRBV30 to TRBJ2-2; D might be TRBD2 (5 bases). The V gene lost 2 bases and the J gene lost 3 bases, with 10 bases spanning the gap. Germline assignment: CDR1 GTSNPN and CDR2 SVGIG (reference sequence). The length of the CDR3 is 14 residues.

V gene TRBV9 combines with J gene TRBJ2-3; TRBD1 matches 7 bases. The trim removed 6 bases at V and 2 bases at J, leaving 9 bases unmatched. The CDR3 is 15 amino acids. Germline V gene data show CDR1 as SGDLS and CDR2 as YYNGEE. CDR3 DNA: TGTGCCAGCACCAGTACAGGGGAATTCACAGATACGCAGTATTTT. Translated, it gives CASTSTGEFTDTQYF.

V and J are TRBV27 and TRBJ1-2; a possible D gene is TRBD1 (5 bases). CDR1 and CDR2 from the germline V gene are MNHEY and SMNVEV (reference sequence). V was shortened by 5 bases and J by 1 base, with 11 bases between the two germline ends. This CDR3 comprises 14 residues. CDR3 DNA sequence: TGTGCCAGCAGTCCGGGGGACCGTAACTATGGCTACACCTTC. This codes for CASSPGDRNYGYTF.

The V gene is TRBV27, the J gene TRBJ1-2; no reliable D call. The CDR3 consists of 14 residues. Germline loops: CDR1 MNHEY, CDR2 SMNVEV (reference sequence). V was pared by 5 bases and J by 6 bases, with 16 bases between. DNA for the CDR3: TGTGCCAGCAGTCCTAACTTTTCTTTGGATGGCTACACCTTC. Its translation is CASSPNFSLDGYTF.

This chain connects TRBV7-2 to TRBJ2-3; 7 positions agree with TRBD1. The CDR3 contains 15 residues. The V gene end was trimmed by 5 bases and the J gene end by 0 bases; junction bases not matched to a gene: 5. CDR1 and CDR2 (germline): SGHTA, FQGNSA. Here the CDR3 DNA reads TGTGCCAGCAGCATAGGACAGGCTAGCACAGATACGCAGTATTTT. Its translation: CASSIGQASTDTQYF.

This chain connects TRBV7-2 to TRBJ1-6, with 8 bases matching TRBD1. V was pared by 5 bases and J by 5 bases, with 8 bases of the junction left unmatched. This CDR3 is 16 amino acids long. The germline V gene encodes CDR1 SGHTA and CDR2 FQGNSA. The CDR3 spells CASSLLDRGHNSPLHF. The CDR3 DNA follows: TGTGCCAGCAGCCTTCTAGACAGGGGTCATAATTCACCCCTCCACTTT.

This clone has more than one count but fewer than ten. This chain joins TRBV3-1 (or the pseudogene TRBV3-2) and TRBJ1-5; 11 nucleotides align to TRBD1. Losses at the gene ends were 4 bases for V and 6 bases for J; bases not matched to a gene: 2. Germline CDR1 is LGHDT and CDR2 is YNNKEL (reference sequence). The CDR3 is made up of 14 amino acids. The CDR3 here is CASSPGTGGQPQHF. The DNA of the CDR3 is TGTGCCAGCAGCCCAGGGACAGGGGGTCAGCCCCAGCATTTT.

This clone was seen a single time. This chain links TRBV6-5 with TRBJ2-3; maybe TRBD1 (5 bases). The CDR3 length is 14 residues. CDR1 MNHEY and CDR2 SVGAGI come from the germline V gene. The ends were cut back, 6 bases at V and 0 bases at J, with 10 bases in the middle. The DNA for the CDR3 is TGTGCCAGCAGACAGACAGCTAGCACAGATACGCAGTATTTT. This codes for CASRQTASTDTQYF.

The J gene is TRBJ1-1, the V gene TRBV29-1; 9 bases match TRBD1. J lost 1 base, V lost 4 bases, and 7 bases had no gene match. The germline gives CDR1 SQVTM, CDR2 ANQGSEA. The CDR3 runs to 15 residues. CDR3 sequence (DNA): TGCAGCGTTGGCCCGGGACAGGGCGAGAACACTGAAGCTTTCTTT. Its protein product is CSVGPGQGENTEAFF.

For the CDR3, the DNA is TGTGCCAGCGGGCGGGAGGCATCCTACGAGCAGTACTTC. This translates into CASGREASYEQYF. The chain links TRBV6-5 to TRBJ2-7, with 8 bases identical to TRBD2. Germline CDR1 reads MNHEY; CDR2 reads SVGAGI. J lost 1 base, V lost 8 bases, and 4 bases had no gene match. CDR3 length: 13 amino acids.

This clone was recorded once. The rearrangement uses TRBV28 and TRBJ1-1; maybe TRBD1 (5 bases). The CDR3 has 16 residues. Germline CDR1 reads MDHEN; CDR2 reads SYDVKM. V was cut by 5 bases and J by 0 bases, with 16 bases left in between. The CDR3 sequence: CASSPPGQIMNTEAFF. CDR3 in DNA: TGTGCCAGCAGTCCCCCCGGACAAATCATGAACACTGAAGCTTTCTTT.

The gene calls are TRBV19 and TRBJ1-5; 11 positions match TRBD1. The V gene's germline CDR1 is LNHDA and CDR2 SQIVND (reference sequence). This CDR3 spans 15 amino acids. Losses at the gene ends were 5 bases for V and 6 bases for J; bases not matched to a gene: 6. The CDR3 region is CASSSDRGPTQPQHF. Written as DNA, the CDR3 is TGTGCCAGTAGTTCGGACAGGGGGCCCACTCAGCCCCAGCATTTT.

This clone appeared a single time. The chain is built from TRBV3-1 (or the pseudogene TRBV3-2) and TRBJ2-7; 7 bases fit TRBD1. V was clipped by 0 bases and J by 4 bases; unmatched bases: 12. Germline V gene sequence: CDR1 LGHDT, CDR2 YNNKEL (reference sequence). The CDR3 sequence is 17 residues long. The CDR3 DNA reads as TGTGCCAGCAGCCAAGAAAAGGGGGCAGTTAGATCGTACGAGCAGTACTTC. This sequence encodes CASSQEKGAVRSYEQYF.

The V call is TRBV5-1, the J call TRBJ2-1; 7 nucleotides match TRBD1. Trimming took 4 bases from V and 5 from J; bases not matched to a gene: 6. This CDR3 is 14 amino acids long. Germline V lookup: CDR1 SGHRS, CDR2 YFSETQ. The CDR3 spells CASSDPQGDNEQFF. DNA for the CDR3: TGCGCCAGCAGCGACCCTCAGGGGGACAATGAGCAGTTCTTC.

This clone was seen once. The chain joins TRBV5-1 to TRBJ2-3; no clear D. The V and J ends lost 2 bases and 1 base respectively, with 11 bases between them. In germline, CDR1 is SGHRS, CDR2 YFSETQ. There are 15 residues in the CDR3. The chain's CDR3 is CASSFLPEGTDTQYF. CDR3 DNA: TGCGCCAGCAGCTTTTTGCCAGAGGGCACAGATACGCAGTATTTT.

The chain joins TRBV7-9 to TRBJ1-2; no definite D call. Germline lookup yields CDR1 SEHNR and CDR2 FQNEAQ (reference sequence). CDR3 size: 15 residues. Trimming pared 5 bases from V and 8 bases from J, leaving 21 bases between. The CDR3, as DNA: TGTGCCAGCAGCCCGGCGGCCTCATCAACGGCGGGCTACACCTTC. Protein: CASSPAASSTAGYTF.

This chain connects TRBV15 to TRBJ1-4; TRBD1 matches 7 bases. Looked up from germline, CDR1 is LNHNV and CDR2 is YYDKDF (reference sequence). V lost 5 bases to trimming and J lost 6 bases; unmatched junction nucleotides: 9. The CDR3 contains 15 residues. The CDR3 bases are TGTGCCACCAGCGGCCCCGGGACAGTTTATGAAAAACTGTTTTTT. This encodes CATSGPGTVYEKLFF.

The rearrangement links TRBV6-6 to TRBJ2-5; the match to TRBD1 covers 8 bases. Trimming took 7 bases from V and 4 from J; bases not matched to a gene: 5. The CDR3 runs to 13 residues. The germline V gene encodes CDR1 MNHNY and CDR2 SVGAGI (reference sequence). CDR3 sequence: CASKMTGAETQYF. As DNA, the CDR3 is TGTGCCAGCAAGATGACAGGGGCAGAGACCCAGTACTTC.

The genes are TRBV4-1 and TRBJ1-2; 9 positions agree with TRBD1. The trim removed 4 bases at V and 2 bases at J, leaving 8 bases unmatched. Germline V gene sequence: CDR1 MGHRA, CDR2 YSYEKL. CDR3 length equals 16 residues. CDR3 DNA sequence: TGCGCCAGCAGCCCCCTGGGACAGGGAAAAAACTATGGCTACACCTTC. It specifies CASSPLGQGKNYGYTF.

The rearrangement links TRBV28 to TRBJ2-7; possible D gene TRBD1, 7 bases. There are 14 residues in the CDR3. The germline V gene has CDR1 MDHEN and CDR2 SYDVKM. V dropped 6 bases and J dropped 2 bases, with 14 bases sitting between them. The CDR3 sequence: CASSRGDSAYEQYF. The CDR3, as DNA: TGTGCCAGCAGCCGCGGGGACAGCGCCTACGAGCAGTACTTC.

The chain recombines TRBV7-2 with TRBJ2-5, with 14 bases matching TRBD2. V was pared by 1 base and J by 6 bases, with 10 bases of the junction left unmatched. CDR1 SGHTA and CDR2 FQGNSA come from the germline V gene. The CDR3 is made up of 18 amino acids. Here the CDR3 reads CASSLGPGLAGGGKTQYF. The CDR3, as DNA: TGTGCCAGCAGCTTAGGCCCCGGACTAGCGGGGGGTGGGAAGACCCAGTACTTC.

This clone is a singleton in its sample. This chain's CDR3 is CASSLQGAEGQPQHF. The CDR3 nucleotides are TGCGCCAGCAGCTTGCAGGGGGCTGAGGGTCAGCCCCAGCATTTT. The genes are TRBV5-1 and TRBJ1-5, with 8 bases that match TRBD1. J gave up 6 bases and V 1 base, and 6 bases lay outside the gene matches. In germline, CDR1 is SGHRS, CDR2 YFSETQ. This CDR3 spans 15 amino acids.

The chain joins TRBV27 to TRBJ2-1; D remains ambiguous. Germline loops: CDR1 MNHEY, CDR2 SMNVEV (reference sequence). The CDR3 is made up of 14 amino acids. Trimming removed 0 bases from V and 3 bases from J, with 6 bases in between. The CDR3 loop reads CASSLSGSYNEQFF. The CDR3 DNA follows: TGTGCCAGCAGTTTATCGGGCAGCTACAATGAGCAGTTCTTC.

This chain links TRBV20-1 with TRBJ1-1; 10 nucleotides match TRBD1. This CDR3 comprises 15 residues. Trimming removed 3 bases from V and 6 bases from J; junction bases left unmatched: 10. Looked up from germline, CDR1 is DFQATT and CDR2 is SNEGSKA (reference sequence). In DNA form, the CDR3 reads TGCAGTGCTAGTCCGCCCGACAGGGGGCACGCTGAAGCTTTCTTT. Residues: CSASPPDRGHAEAFF.

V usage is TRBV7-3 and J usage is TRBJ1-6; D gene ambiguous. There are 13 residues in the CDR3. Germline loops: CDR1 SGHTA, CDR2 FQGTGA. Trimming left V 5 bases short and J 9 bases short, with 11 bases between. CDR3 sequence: CASSPSRFSPLHF. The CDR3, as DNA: TGTGCCAGCAGCCCGTCCAGGTTTTCACCCCTCCACTTT. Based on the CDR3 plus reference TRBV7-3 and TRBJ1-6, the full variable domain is GAGVSQTPSNKVTEKGKYVELRCDPISGHTALYWYRQSLGQGPEFLIYFQGTGAADDSGLPNDRFFAVRPEGSVSTLKIQRTERGDSAVYLCASSPSRFSPLHFGNGTRLTVT.

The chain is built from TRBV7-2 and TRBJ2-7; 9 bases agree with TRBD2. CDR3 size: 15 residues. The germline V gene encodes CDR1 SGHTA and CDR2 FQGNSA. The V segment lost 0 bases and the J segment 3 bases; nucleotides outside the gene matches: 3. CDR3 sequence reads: CASSLASGGLYEQYF. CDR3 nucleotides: TGTGCCAGCAGCTTAGCTAGCGGGGGACTCTACGAGCAGTACTTC.

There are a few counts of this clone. The DNA of the CDR3 is TGTGCCAGCAGTTTCAGGGACACTGAAGCTTTCTTT. It is translated as CASSFRDTEAFF. The chain has TRBV12-3 or TRBV12-4 and TRBJ1-1, with D possibly being TRBD1 (5 bases). V dropped 3 bases and J dropped 3 bases, with 5 bases sitting between them. The CDR3 consists of 12 residues.

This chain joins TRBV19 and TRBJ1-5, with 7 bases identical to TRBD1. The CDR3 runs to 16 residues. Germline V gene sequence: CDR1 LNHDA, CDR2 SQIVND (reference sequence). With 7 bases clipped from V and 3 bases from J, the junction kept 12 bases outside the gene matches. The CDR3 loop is CASKDQGQDTNQPQHF. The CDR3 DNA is TGTGCCAGTAAGGACCAAGGACAGGACACCAATCAGCCCCAGCATTTT.

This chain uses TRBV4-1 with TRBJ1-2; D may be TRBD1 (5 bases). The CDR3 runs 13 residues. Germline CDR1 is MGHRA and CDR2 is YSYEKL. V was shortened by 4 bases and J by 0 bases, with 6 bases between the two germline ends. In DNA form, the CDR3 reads TGCGCCAGCAGCCTGACAGCTAACTATGGCTACACCTTC. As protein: CASSLTANYGYTF.